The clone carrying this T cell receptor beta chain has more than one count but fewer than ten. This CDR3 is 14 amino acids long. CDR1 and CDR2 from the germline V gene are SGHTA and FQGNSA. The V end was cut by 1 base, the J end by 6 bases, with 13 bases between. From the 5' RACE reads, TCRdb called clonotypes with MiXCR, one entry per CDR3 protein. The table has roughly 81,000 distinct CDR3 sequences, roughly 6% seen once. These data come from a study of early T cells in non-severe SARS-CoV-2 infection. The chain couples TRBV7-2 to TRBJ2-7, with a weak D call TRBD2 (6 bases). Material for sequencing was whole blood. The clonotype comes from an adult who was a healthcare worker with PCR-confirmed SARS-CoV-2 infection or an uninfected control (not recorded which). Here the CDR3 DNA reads TGTGCCAGCAGCTTAGGTGTCCTCGGGAGCGAGCAGTACTTC. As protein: CASSLGVLGSEQYF. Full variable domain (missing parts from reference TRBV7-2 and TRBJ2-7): GAGVSQSPSNKVTEKGKDVELRCDPISGHTALYWYRQSLGQGLEFLIYFQGNSAPDKSGLPSDRFSAERTGGSVSTLTIQRTQQEDSAVYLCASSLGVLGSEQYFGPGTRLTVT.